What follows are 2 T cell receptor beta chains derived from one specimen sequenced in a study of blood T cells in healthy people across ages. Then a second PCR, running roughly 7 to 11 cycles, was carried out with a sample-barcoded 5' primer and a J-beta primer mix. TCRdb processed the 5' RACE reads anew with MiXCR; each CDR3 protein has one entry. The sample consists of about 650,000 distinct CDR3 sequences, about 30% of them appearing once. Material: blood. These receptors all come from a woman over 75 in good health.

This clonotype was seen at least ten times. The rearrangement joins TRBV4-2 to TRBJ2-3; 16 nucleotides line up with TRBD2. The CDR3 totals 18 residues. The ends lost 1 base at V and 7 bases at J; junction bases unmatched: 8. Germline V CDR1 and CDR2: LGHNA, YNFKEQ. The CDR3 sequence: CASSQAGGTSGGVYTQYF. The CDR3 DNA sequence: TGTGCCAGCAGCCAAGCGGGGGGGACTAGCGGGGGGGTTTATACGCAGTATTTT.

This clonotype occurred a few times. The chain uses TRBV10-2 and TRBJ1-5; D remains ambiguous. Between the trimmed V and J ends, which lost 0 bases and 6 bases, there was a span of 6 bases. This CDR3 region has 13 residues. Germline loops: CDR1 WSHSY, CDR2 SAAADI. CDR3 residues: CASSESRGQPQHF. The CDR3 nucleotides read TGCGCCAGCAGTGAGTCGCGGGGTCAGCCCCAGCATTTT.